The TCR beta chain under discussion was sequenced for a study of blood T cell repertoires in COVID-19. Profiled with immunoSEQ multiplex PCR; TCRdb holds only in-frame clones, not every one. The repertoire includes 55,000 or so clones, around 83% of them detected once, and approximately 21% sits in the top ten. Germline-derived CDR1 and CDR2 are MNHEY and SMNVEV (reference sequence). V shed 5 bases, J shed 3 bases, and the junction held 12 bases outside the gene matches. The length of the CDR3 is 16 residues. V usage is TRBV27 and J usage is TRBJ2-7, with 8 nucleotides matching TRBD2. This clonotype originated in a man aged 25 to 45 with COVID-19, enrolled during active disease. The specimen sequenced was peripheral blood. CDR3 coding DNA: TGTGCCAGCAGTCCCTTCGGCGGGGGGCGCGTCTACGAGCAGTACTTC. It yields the protein CASSPFGGGRVYEQYF.